Listed here are 12 T cell receptor beta chains from one sample, sequenced in a study of blood T cells in healthy people across ages. A J-beta primer mix and a sample-barcoded 5' primer were used in a second PCR of roughly 6 to 12 cycles. TCRdb ran MiXCR on the 5' RACE reads and lists one entry per CDR3 protein. The table includes around 790,000 distinct CDR3 sequences, around 43% detected once. Material: blood. These receptors originate from a man aged 60-69 years in good health.

This clonotype showed up just once. The rearrangement links TRBV18 to TRBJ2-1; 11 bases are shared with TRBD2. J lost 5 bases, V lost 4 bases, and 4 bases had no gene match. CDR1 is KGHSH and CDR2 is LQKENI in the germline V gene. This CDR3 contains 15 residues. The CDR3 DNA reads as TGTGCCAGCTCACTACGGACTAGCGGGCACAATGAGCAGTTCTTC. Protein: CASSLRTSGHNEQFF.

This clonotype was observed a few times. The chain is built from TRBV6-2 or TRBV6-3 and TRBJ2-1; 9 nucleotides align to TRBD2. CDR1 is MNHEY, CDR2 SVGEGT, per germline. The CDR3 extends over 14 amino acids. The trim removed 8 bases at V and 5 bases at J, leaving 7 bases unmatched. CDR3 in DNA: TGTGCCAGCCGGAGGAGCGGGGGGAACAATGAGCAGTTCTTC. It translates to CASRRSGGNNEQFF.

This clonotype was recorded a few times. V is TRBV6-5 and J is TRBJ2-3; TRBD2 aligns across 10 bases. This CDR3 is 16 amino acids long. Looked up from germline, CDR1 is MNHEY and CDR2 is SVGAGI. After removal of 4 bases from V and 7 bases from J, the junction contained 11 bases not matched to a gene. CDR3 in amino acids: CASSSRDSGGLHTQYF. The CDR3 coding sequence is TGTGCCAGCAGTTCGCGGGATAGCGGGGGGTTGCATACGCAGTATTTT.

This sequence joins TRBV15 and TRBJ1-5, with D unresolved. The CDR3 is 15 residues long. Trimming stripped 0 bases from V and 0 bases from J, with 6 bases between. Germline-derived CDR1 and CDR2 are LNHNV and YYDKDF (reference sequence). The CDR3 DNA follows: TGTGCCACCAGCAGAGATGGGTATAGCAATCAGCCCCAGCATTTT. Its protein product is CATSRDGYSNQPQHF. Supplemented by reference TRBV15 and TRBJ1-5, the full variable domain reads DAMVIQNPRYQVTQFGKPVTLSCSQTLNHNVMYWYQQKSSQAPKLLFHYYDKDFNNEADTPDNFQSRRPNTSFCFLDIRSPGLGDTAMYLCATSRDGYSNQPQHFGDGTRLSIL.

The J gene is TRBJ1-2, the V gene TRBV13; D perhaps matches TRBD1 (6 bases). This CDR3 comprises 14 residues. The germline CDR1 and CDR2 sequences are PRHDT and FYEKMQ (reference sequence). V was clipped by 3 bases and J by 8 bases, with 16 bases between them. The CDR3 region has the DNA TGTGCCAGCAGCTTGGGTCCAGGGGCCGAGGGCTACACCTTC. Amino acids: CASSLGPGAEGYTF.

This clonotype has only a few counts. The V gene is TRBV7-6, the J gene TRBJ2-2, with 7 nucleotides matching TRBD1. J was trimmed by 2 bases and V by 6 bases; bases with no gene match: 9. The CDR3 has 16 amino acids. Germline assignment: CDR1 SGHVS and CDR2 FNYEAQ. The CDR3 loop is CASRPDRATNTGELFF. In DNA form, the CDR3 reads TGTGCCAGCAGACCCGACAGGGCTACTAACACCGGGGAGCTGTTTTTT.

This CDR3 is CASSQAVQGVYGYTF. The CDR3, as DNA: TGCGCCAGCAGCCAAGCGGTACAGGGTGTGTATGGCTACACCTTC. The gene calls are TRBV4-1 and TRBJ1-2, with TRBD1 as a possible D gene (6 bases). The CDR3 has 15 residues. V was shortened by 1 base and J by 5 bases, with 14 bases between the two germline ends. Germline lookup yields CDR1 MGHRA and CDR2 YSYEKL.

This clonotype appeared a few times. This rearrangement joins TRBV5-1 to TRBJ2-2; D unclear. Trimming cost V 4 bases and J 4 bases, with 8 bases left between them. Germline values: CDR1 SGHRS, CDR2 YFSETQ. The CDR3 has 13 amino acids. The CDR3 spells CASSDSGTGELFF. The CDR3 DNA follows: TGCGCCAGCAGCGACTCGGGCACCGGGGAGCTGTTTTTT. The full variable domain, completed using reference TRBV5-1 and TRBJ2-2, is KAGVTQTPRYLIKTRGQQVTLSCSPISGHRSVSWYQQTPGQGLQFLFEYFSETQRNKGNFPGRFSGRQFSNSRSEMNVSTLELGDSALYLCASSDSGTGELFFGEGSRLTVL.

The rearrangement links TRBV7-9 to TRBJ1-2, with TRBD1 matching 8 bases. The junction had 10 bases not matched to a gene; V was cut back by 5 bases and J by 8 bases. This CDR3 region has 14 residues. The germline V gene has CDR1 SEHNR and CDR2 FQNEAQ (reference sequence). DNA of the CDR3: TGTGCCAGCAGCAAAGCGGGACAGGATAGGGGCTACACCTTC. Protein product: CASSKAGQDRGYTF.

The V call is TRBV4-3, the J call TRBJ2-3; tentatively, D is TRBD1 or TRBD2 (5 bases each). Germline V lookup: CDR1 LGHNA, CDR2 YSLEER. CDR3 length: 16 amino acids. V lost 0 bases and J lost 10, with 20 bases in between. The CDR3, as DNA: TGCGCCAGCAGCCAAGATTCAAGAGTAGCCGGGGCCCCGCAGTATTTT. It codes for CASSQDSRVAGAPQYF.

V and J are TRBV7-9 and TRBJ2-5, with 7 bases lining up with TRBD1. The J call is in doubt because the DNA end fits TRBJ2-7 better. Germline V CDR1 and CDR2: SEHNR, FQNEAQ (reference sequence). The length of the CDR3 is 14 residues. The CDR3 bases are TGTGCCAGCAGCCCCGGGGACAGCCCCTACGAGCAGTACTTC. Its translation: CASSPGDSPYEQYF.

This clonotype was seen ten or more times. V and J are TRBV12-3 or TRBV12-4 and TRBJ2-5; D is possibly TRBD2 (6 bases). The CDR3 length is 13 residues. The V and J ends lost 9 bases and 2 bases respectively, with 13 bases between them. CDR3 loop: CASGRGIQETQYF. The CDR3 DNA is TGTGCCAGTGGTCGGGGGATTCAAGAGACCCAGTACTTC.